The 17 T cell receptor beta chains below come from one sample, sequenced in a study of blood T cell repertoires in COVID-19 (dated by TCRdb to 2020 to 2021). The library was produced with the immunoSEQ multiplex PCR assay. Not all clones reach the TCRdb copy of this immuneACCESS table, which keeps in-frame sequences only. Checked studies attribute under half of the gap to unresolved V genes and leave the rest unexplained. The sample profile shows 450,000 to 500,000 clones; approximately 85% of them were found once. Roughly 3.2% of the sample comes from the top ten. The sample taken for sequencing was peripheral blood. These receptors came from a human donor in a cohort sampled during active COVID-19.

V gene TRBV11-2 combines with J gene TRBJ2-3; D gene ambiguous. Trimming left V 6 bases short and J 2 bases short, with 3 bases between. Germline CDR1 SGHAT, CDR2 FQNNGV. This CDR3 has 11 residues. The CDR3 DNA reads TGTGCCAGCAGGTACACAGATACGCAGTATTTT. Protein: CASRYTDTQYF.

J is TRBJ2-1 and V is TRBV11-3; TRBD1 aligns across 9 bases. The CDR3 covers 15 residues. Germline V gives CDR1 SGHNT, CDR2 YENEEA. The V segment lost 2 bases and the J segment 8 bases; nucleotides outside the gene matches: 7. The CDR3 here is CASSLTGQGSDEQFF. Here the CDR3 DNA reads TGTGCCAGCAGCTTAACGGGACAGGGTTCCGATGAGCAGTTCTTC.

Comment on this clone: The identical CDR3 is also encoded by other nucleotide sequences in the sample. This chain joins TRBV6-2 or TRBV6-3 and TRBJ1-2; 7 nucleotides align to TRBD1. V lost 3 bases to trimming and J lost 2 bases; unmatched junction nucleotides: 6. The CDR3 spans 15 residues. Germline V gene sequence: CDR1 MNHEY, CDR2 SVGEGT. This CDR3 reads CASSYSRQGNYGYTF. The CDR3 DNA follows: TGTGCCAGCAGTTATTCCAGACAGGGCAACTATGGCTACACCTTC.

This clone was observed once. The chain couples TRBV30 to TRBJ2-3, with TRBD2 identical over 13 bases. The germline gives CDR1 GTSNPN, CDR2 SVGIG (reference sequence). Trimming cost V 0 bases and J 4 bases; bases outside gene matches: 4. The CDR3 has 16 amino acids. This CDR3 is CAWSVGLAGAADTQYF. The CDR3, as DNA: TGTGCCTGGAGTGTTGGACTAGCGGGAGCAGCAGATACGCAGTATTTT.

The sample holds one count of this clone. The genes are TRBV2 and TRBJ1-2, with D perhaps TRBD1 (5 bases). The CDR3 consists of 14 residues. Germline lookup yields CDR1 SNHLY and CDR2 FYNNEI. Trimming pared 7 bases from V and 4 bases from J, leaving 16 bases between. CDR3 coding DNA: TGTGCCAGCATGGGGTCAGGGTTAGGCTATGGCTACACCTTC. Its translation: CASMGSGLGYGYTF.

The rearrangement links TRBV7-8 to TRBJ1-6; tentative D call: TRBD1 (5 bases). V lost 7 bases, J lost 5 bases, and 18 bases lay in between. The germline V gene encodes CDR1 SGHVS and CDR2 FQNEAQ. The CDR3 spans 16 residues. CDR3 sequence: CASKSRGTADNSPLHF. The CDR3 DNA reads TGTGCCAGCAAAAGCCGCGGGACCGCCGATAATTCACCCCTCCACTTT.

The CDR3 region has the DNA TGTGCCAGCTCACCCCCCGTGGGGCGGGAGAATGAGCAGTTCTTC. It codes for CASSPPVGRENEQFF. This chain joins TRBV18 and TRBJ2-1; 7 nucleotides match TRBD2. V gave up 3 bases and J gave up 7 bases; unmatched junction bases: 9. Germline V gives CDR1 KGHSH, CDR2 LQKENI. The CDR3 extends over 15 amino acids. Together with reference TRBV18 and TRBJ2-1, the CDR3 gives the full variable domain: NAGVMQNPRHLVRRRGQEARLRCSPMKGHSHVYWYRQLPEEGLKFMVYLQKENIIDESGMPKERFSAEFPKEGPSILRIQQVVRGDSAAYFCASSPPVGRENEQFFGPGTRLTVL.

The V and J genes are TRBV30 and TRBJ1-5; 8 nucleotides agree with TRBD1. J was trimmed by 0 bases and V by 1 base; bases with no gene match: 14. CDR3 size: 19 residues. In germline, CDR1 is GTSNPN, CDR2 SVGIG (reference sequence). The CDR3 nucleotides read TGTGCCTGGAGTGCTACCCGACAGGGGATTTTTTATAGCAATCAGCCCCAGCATTTT. Translated: CAWSATRQGIFYSNQPQHF.

The rearrangement links TRBV19 to TRBJ1-6; 8 bases line up with TRBD1. This CDR3 contains 16 residues. With V trimmed by 4 bases and J by 4 bases, 6 bases remained unmatched. Germline-derived CDR1 and CDR2 are LNHDA and SQIVND (reference sequence). CDR3 in amino acids: CASSNGQGLYNSPLHF. In DNA, the CDR3 is TGTGCCAGTAGTAACGGACAGGGCCTGTATAATTCACCCCTCCACTTT.

The V call is TRBV15, the J call TRBJ2-3, with D possibly being TRBD2 (5 bases). The V gene lost 0 bases and the J gene lost 2 bases, with 9 bases spanning the gap. This CDR3 region has 15 residues. From germline, CDR1 is LNHNV and CDR2 YYDKDF (reference sequence). CDR3 bases: TGTGCCACCAGCAGAGATCTCGACTACACAGATACGCAGTATTTT. Amino acids: CATSRDLDYTDTQYF.

This chain uses TRBV5-4 with TRBJ2-2; 7 positions agree with TRBD1. Germline assignment: CDR1 SGHNT and CDR2 YYREEE (reference sequence). The CDR3 length is 15 residues. Trimming at V came to 4 bases and at J to 8 bases, leaving 11 bases not matched to a gene. The chain's CDR3 is CASSLDGTVAGELFF. The DNA of the CDR3 is TGTGCCAGCAGCCTGGACGGGACAGTGGCAGGGGAGCTGTTTTTT.

This clone was counted a single time. V and J are TRBV20-1 and TRBJ2-7; D is uncertain. V shed 5 bases and J shed 6 bases, with 8 bases lying between them. CDR1 is DFQATT and CDR2 is SNEGSKA in the germline V gene (reference sequence). This CDR3 is 10 amino acids long. CDR3: CSAGPTEQYF. CDR3 sequence (DNA): TGCAGTGCTGGCCCCACCGAGCAGTACTTC.

The CDR3 coding sequence is TGTGCCAGCAAGGACAGGATTATGAACACTGAAGCTTTCTTT. It specifies CASKDRIMNTEAFF. The rearrangement joins TRBV6-5 to TRBJ1-1; 7 positions agree with TRBD1. Germline V gives CDR1 MNHEY, CDR2 SVGAGI. This CDR3 contains 14 residues. V lost 7 bases and J lost 0; bases outside the gene matches: 5.

This clone was recorded a few times. The chain's CDR3 is CASSTPGAPNQPQHF. CDR3 nucleotides: TGTGCCAGTAGTACGCCAGGGGCCCCCAATCAGCCCCAGCATTTT. The rearrangement uses TRBV19 and TRBJ1-5, with a tentative D call TRBD1 (6 bases). Trimming shortened V by 4 bases and J by 3 bases, and 13 bases separated the two germline ends. This CDR3 comprises 15 residues. Germline V gene sequence: CDR1 LNHDA, CDR2 SQIVND (reference sequence).

The gene calls are TRBV18 and TRBJ2-4; TRBD1 matches 7 bases. The V and J ends lost 1 base and 4 bases, in that order; junction bases with no gene match: 4. CDR3 size: 15 residues. Germline CDR1 reads KGHSH; CDR2 reads LQKENI. Here the CDR3 reads CASSPRGGAKNIQYF. The CDR3 DNA reads TGTGCCAGCTCACCACGAGGGGGCGCGAAAAACATTCAGTACTTC. The full variable domain, its missing parts supplied by reference TRBV18 and TRBJ2-4, is NAGVMQNPRHLVRRRGQEARLRCSPMKGHSHVYWYRQLPEEGLKFMVYLQKENIIDESGMPKERFSAEFPKEGPSILRIQQVVRGDSAAYFCASSPRGGAKNIQYFGAGTRLSVL.

About this clone itself: A much more abundant neighbour one base away suggests this may be a read error. This chain uses TRBV6-5 with TRBJ2-7, with D possibly being TRBD2 (5 bases). The germline gives CDR1 MNHEY, CDR2 SVGAGI. This CDR3 spans 13 amino acids. The CDR3 sequence: CTSRRTGIDEQYF. CDR3 bases: TGTACCAGCAGGCGGACGGGGATTGACGAGCAGTACTTC.

This clone was counted between two and nine times. The chain combines TRBV5-1 with TRBJ1-2, with 9 bases fitting TRBD1. CDR3 length: 14 amino acids. The germline V gene has CDR1 SGHRS and CDR2 YFSETQ. V shed 4 bases and J 7 bases; nucleotides not matched to a gene: 8. CDR3 amino acids: CASSEGTGRGGYTF. The CDR3 coding sequence is TGCGCCAGCAGCGAGGGGACAGGGCGAGGTGGCTACACCTTC.